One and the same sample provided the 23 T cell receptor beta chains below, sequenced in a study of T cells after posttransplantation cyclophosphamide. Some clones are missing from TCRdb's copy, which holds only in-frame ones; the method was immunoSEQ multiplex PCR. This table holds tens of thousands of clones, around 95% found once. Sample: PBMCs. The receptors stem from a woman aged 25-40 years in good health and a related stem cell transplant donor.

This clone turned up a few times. CDR3 bases: TGTGCCAGTAGTATAGGCGACCCAAGGACAGGACCCTATGGCTACACCTTC. This encodes CASSIGDPRTGPYGYTF. The rearrangement links TRBV19 to TRBJ1-2, with TRBD1 identical over 7 bases. CDR1 and CDR2 from the germline V gene are LNHDA and SQIVND (reference sequence). Losses at the gene ends were 1 base for V and 4 bases for J; bases not matched to a gene: 12. The CDR3 contains 17 residues.

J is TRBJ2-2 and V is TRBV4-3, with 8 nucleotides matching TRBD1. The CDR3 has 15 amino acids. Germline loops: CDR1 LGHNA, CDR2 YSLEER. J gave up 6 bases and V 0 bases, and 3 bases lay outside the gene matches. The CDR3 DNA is TGCGCCAGCAGCCAAGAGACAGGGGTATCCGGGGAGCTGTTTTTT. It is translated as CASSQETGVSGELFF.

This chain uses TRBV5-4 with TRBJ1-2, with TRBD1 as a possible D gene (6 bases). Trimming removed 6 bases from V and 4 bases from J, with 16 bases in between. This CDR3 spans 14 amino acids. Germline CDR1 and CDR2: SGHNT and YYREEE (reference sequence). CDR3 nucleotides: TGTGCCAGCAAGCTCAGGGGCAGCTCCTATGGCTACACCTTC. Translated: CASKLRGSSYGYTF.

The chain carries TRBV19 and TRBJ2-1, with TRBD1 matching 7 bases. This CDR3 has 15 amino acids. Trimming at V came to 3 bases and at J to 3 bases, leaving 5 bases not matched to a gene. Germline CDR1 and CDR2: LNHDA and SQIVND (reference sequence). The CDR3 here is CASSIRGQLYNEQFF. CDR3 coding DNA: TGTGCCAGTAGTATCCGGGGACAGCTCTACAATGAGCAGTTCTTC.

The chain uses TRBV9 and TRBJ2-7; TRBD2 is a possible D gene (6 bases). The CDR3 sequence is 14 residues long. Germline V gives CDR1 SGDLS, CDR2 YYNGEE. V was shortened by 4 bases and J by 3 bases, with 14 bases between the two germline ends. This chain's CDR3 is CASSPRGRDYEQYF. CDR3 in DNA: TGTGCCAGCAGCCCGCGGGGCAGGGACTACGAGCAGTACTTC. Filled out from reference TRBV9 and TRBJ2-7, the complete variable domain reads DSGVTQTPKHLITATGQRVTLRCSPRSGDLSVYWYQQSLDQGLQFLIQYYNGEERAKGNILERFSAQQFPDLHSELNLSSLELGDSALYFCASSPRGRDYEQYFGPGTRLTVT.

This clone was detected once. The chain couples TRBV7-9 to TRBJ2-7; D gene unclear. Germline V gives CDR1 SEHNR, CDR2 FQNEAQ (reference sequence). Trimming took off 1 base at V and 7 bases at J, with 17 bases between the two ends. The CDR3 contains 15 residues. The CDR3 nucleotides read TGTGCCAGCAGCTTAGACATCGGGCCCCGCCGTGAGCAGTACTTC. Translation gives CASSLDIGPRREQYF.

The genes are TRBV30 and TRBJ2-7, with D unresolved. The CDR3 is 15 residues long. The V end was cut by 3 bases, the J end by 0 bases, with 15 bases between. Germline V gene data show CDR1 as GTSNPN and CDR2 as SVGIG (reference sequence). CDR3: CAWSSWGLSSYEQYF. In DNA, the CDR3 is TGTGCCTGGAGCTCATGGGGTCTGAGCTCCTACGAGCAGTACTTC.

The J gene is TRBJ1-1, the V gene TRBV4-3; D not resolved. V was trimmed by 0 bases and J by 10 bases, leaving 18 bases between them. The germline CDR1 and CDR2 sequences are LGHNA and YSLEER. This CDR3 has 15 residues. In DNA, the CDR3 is TGCGCCAGCAGCCAAGATTTGGCTACGGCTTACGGAGCTTTCTTT. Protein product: CASSQDLATAYGAFF.

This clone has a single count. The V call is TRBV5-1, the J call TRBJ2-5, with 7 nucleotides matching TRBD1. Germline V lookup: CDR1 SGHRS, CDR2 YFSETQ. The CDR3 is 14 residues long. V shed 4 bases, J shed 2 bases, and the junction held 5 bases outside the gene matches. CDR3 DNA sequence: TGCGCCAGCAGCGAGGGGACAGTGCAAGAGACCCAGTACTTC. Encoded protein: CASSEGTVQETQYF.

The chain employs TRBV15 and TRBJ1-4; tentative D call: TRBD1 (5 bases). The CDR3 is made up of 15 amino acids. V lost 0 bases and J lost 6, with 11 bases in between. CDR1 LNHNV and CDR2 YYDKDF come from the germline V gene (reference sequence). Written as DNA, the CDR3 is TGTGCCACCAGCAGAGACCGGGGCGTGGATGAAAAACTGTTTTTT. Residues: CATSRDRGVDEKLFF.

The CDR3 sequence: CAIRGTDSYEQYF. The CDR3 nucleotides read TGTGCCATCAGGGGGACAGACTCCTACGAGCAGTACTTC. The gene calls are TRBV10-3 and TRBJ2-7; 7 bases fit TRBD1. Losses at the gene ends were 6 bases for V and 0 bases for J; bases not matched to a gene: 2. Germline V gene lookup returns CDR1 ENHRY and CDR2 SYGVKD. The CDR3 has 13 residues.

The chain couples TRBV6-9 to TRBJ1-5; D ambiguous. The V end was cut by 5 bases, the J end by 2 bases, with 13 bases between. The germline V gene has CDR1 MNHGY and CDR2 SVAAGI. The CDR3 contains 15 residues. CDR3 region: CASSAHRVGNQPQHF. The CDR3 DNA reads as TGTGCCAGCAGTGCCCACCGGGTAGGCAATCAGCCCCAGCATTTT.

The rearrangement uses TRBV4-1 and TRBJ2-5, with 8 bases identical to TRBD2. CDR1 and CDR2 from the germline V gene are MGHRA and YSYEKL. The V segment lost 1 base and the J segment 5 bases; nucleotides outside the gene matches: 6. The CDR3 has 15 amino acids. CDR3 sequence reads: CASSQGRLAPETQYF. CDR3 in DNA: TGCGCCAGCAGCCAAGGGCGACTAGCGCCGGAGACCCAGTACTTC.

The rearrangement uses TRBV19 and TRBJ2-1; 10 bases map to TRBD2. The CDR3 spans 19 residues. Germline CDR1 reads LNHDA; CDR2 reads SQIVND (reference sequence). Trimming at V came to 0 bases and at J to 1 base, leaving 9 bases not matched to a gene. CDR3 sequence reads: CASSIDGAGLAVSYNEQFF. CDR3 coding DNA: TGTGCCAGTAGTATAGATGGGGCCGGACTAGCGGTTTCCTACAATGAGCAGTTCTTC.

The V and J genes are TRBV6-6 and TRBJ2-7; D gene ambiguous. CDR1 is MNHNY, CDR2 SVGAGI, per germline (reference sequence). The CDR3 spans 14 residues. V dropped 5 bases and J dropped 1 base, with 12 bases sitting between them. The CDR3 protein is CASSPRSRSYEQYF. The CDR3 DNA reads TGTGCCAGCAGTCCAAGGAGTAGGTCCTACGAGCAGTACTTC.

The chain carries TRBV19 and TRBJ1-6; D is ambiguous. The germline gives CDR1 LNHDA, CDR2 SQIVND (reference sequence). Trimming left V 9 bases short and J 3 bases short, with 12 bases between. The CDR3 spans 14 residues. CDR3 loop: CASGMQNYNSPLHF. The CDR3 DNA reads TGTGCCAGCGGTATGCAGAACTATAATTCACCCCTCCACTTT.

The CDR3 region has the DNA TGTGCCAGCAGCCCAAGGCGGGACCCAGAGACCCAGTACTTC. Translating gives CASSPRRDPETQYF. The J gene is TRBJ2-5, the V gene TRBV5-4, with D maybe TRBD2 (6 bases). In germline, CDR1 is SGHNT, CDR2 YYREEE (reference sequence). CDR3 length: 14 amino acids. The V and J ends lost 4 bases and 4 bases respectively, with 14 bases between them.

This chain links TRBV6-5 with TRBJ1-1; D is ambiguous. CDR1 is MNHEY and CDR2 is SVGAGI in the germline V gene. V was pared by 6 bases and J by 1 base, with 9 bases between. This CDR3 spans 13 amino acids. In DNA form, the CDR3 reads TGTGCCAGCAGCCTGACCGAGAACACTGAAGCTTTCTTT. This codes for CASSLTENTEAFF.

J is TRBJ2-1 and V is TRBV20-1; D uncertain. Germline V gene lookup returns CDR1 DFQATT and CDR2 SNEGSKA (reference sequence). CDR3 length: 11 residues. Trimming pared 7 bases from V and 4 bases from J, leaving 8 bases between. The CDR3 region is CSVAGYNEQFF. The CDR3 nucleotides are TGCAGTGTCGCAGGTTACAATGAGCAGTTCTTC.

This CDR3 is CASSLGGGNTGELFF. The CDR3 nucleotides are TGTGCCAGCAGCTTAGGGGGAGGAAACACCGGGGAGCTGTTTTTT. The V and J genes are TRBV7-7 and TRBJ2-2, with a tentative D call TRBD2 (6 bases). Germline CDR1 is SSHAT and CDR2 is FNYEAQ (reference sequence). Trimming removed 1 base at V and 2 bases at J, with 8 bases between. The CDR3 totals 15 residues.

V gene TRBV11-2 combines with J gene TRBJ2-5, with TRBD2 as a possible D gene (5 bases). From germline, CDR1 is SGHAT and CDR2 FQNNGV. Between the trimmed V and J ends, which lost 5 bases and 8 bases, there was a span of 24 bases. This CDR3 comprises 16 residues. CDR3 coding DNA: TGTGCCAGCAGCCATCTGCCTGACGGGTGGGCGGGCACCCAGTACTTC. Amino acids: CASSHLPDGWAGTQYF.

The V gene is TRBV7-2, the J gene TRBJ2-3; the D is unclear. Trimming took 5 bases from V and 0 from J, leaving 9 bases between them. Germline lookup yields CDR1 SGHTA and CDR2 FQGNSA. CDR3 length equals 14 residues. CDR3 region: CASSPLVSTDTQYF. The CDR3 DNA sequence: TGTGCCAGCAGCCCGTTGGTCAGCACAGATACGCAGTATTTT.

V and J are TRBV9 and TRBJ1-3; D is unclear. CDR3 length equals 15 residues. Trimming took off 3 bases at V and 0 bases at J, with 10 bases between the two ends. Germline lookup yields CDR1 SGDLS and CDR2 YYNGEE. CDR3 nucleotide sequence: TGTGCCAGCAGCGGGACGGCCCGCTCTGGAAACACCATATATTTT. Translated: CASSGTARSGNTIYF.